Included here is one T cell receptor (beta chain) sequence, with context. This clone has only one observation. What this receptor recognizes is not known. Base qualities are missing; no much larger clone stands one base away. TCRbeta CDR3 regions were amplified from genomic DNA by means of the immunoSEQ Assay, a bias-controlled multiplex PCR. The study's own analysis went as follows. Nucleated cell counts per sample were estimated from amplification of reference gene primers within the assay. To quantify the absolute abundance of each unique TCRbeta CDR3 rearrangement, sequence reads were collapsed and filtered. For each sample, productive Simpson clonality was calculated by taking the square root of Simpson's diversity index across productive rearrangements. TCRdb retrieved this table from immuneACCESS and kept in-frame rearrangements only. Not all clones are present; in checked studies, unresolved V genes account for under half, and no reason is known for the remainder. The D gene and trimming were derived from the DNA, and the V and J assignments and clone size from that table. The sample table lists just under 95,000 clones, around 82% of them with a count of one. 7.5% to 9.5% of the sample is in the top ten clones.

V drops 4 bases and J drops 3 bases, leaving 7 bases in between. Its CDR3 holds 12 amino acids, cysteine through phenylalanine. Only CDR3 DNA remains: 36 bases, in frame from the first base. According to the germline V gene (reference sequence), CDR1 reads MNHEY and CDR2 reads SMNVEV. Samples from volunteer blood donors who had recovered from COVID-19 were contributed by a second Seattle source. Collaborating institutions collected whole blood in K2EDTA tubes following their own protocols. For TCRbeta analysis, collaborators shipped samples in one of three forms: frozen whole blood, isolated PBMCs, or DNA extracted from either of those sample types. These data originate in a study of blood T cell repertoires in COVID-19 (dated by TCRdb to about 2020). In the study overall: The collaborator samples originated in the United States, Italy and Spain and spanned the acute and convalescent phases of COVID-19. The material from the prospective study consisted of cDNA or gDNA derived from T cells, B-cell-depleted T cells, or PBMCs. Deeply sampled blood TCRbeta repertoires from subjects exposed to, actively infected with, or recovered from COVID-19 were included in the dataset. The repertoires were released in a freely available public database meant as a resource for research on the immune response to SARS-CoV-2. Samples came from the ongoing ImmuneRACE study (first 160 participants) plus 1,254 subjects from 6 global collaborators. The sample metadata nearly always contained a de-identified subject ID, COVID-19 status, age in years and sex. Where HLA class I and class II types were available, the types were taken from metadata supplied by the sample provider, not from assay-based typing. Study-wide findings and limitations: Clinical and demographic metadata were provided uncurated, with the amount varying by source and participant.

Material for sequencing was peripheral blood. The chain links TRBV27 with TRBJ2-7; the D gene remains uncertain. This clonotype was sampled from a man in his fifties or sixties who had recovered from COVID-19. DNA sequence: TGTGCCAGCAGTTCCAACTTCTACGAGCAGTACTTC. This gives the protein CASSSNFYEQYF.